The next 27 T cell receptor beta chains were all read from a single sample in a study of graft-versus-host responses after intestinal transplantation (dated by TCRdb to about 2021). What the time point label conveys for this sample: cells obtained before transplantation from donor or recipient. Their cognate antigens are unknown. The method behind the library was the immunoSEQ multiplex PCR assay. Imported from immuneACCESS, the table was reduced by TCRdb to in-frame sequences with V and J called. These copies leave out some clones; in studies compared against another copy, an unresolved V gene accounts for under half, and the cause of the remainder is not known. For this sample the table gives about 88,000 clones, of which 85% to 95% were detected only once. Approximately 0.32% of the sample goes to the ten largest clones. The sample here was unstimulated CD4+ T cells sorted from spleen or lymph node cells, taken before transplant. These receptors were collected from a human donor who was the organ donor for an intestinal transplant.

This clone showed up just once. The V gene is TRBV9, the J gene TRBJ1-2; 7 nucleotides match TRBD1. The CDR3 loop spans 14 amino acids. V lost 0 bases, J lost 4 bases, and 3 bases stayed unmatched. Germline lookup yields CDR1 SGDLS and CDR2 YYNGEE. The CDR3: CASSVDPGGYGYTF. CDR3 nucleotide sequence: TGTGCCAGCAGCGTAGATCCAGGGGGCTATGGCTACACCTTC.

The chain joins TRBV5-4 to TRBJ2-3; 7 bases match TRBD2. The CDR3 length is 15 residues. CDR1 and CDR2 (germline): SGHNT, YYREEE (reference sequence). Germline trimming cut 4 bases from V and 1 base from J; bases unmatched to any gene: 6. The CDR3: CASSAGGWGTDTQYF. In DNA, the CDR3 is TGTGCCAGCAGCGCCGGGGGGTGGGGCACAGATACGCAGTATTTT.

The chain is built from TRBV7-2 and TRBJ1-4; D may be TRBD1 (5 bases). In germline, CDR1 is SGHTA, CDR2 FQGNSA. The CDR3 runs 14 residues. Trimming stripped 1 base from V and 7 bases from J, with 10 bases between. The CDR3, as DNA: TGTGCCAGCAGCTTAGGGCAGGGTGGTGAAAAACTGTTTTTT. Translation gives CASSLGQGGEKLFF.

The chain combines TRBV29-1 with TRBJ1-1; TRBD1 might be the D (5 bases). Germline V gene lookup returns CDR1 SQVTM and CDR2 ANQGSEA. The CDR3 contains 13 residues. Trimming took 3 bases from V and 0 from J, leaving 8 bases between them. The chain's CDR3 is CSVDRGLNTEAFF. The CDR3 coding sequence is TGCAGCGTTGATAGGGGTTTGAACACTGAAGCTTTCTTT.

The chain uses TRBV15 and TRBJ1-4; D may be TRBD1 (5 bases). Germline values: CDR1 LNHNV, CDR2 YYDKDF (reference sequence). Trimming took off 0 bases at V and 8 bases at J, with 16 bases between the two ends. This CDR3 has 16 residues. The CDR3 nucleotides read TGTGCCACCAGCAGAGATTGGGCAGGGAACGTGGAAAAACTGTTTTTT. This encodes CATSRDWAGNVEKLFF.

The CDR3 loop is CASSPRLAGTPYNEQFF. Written as DNA, the CDR3 is TGTGCCAGCAGCCCCAGACTAGCGGGGACCCCCTACAATGAGCAGTTCTTC. The rearrangement uses TRBV7-7 and TRBJ2-1; 11 bases agree with TRBD2. V was pared by 5 bases and J by 2 bases, with 8 bases of the junction left unmatched. This CDR3 has 17 residues. From germline, CDR1 is SSHAT and CDR2 FNYEAQ (reference sequence).

The chain is built from TRBV4-1 and TRBJ2-7; D is uncertain. Trimming left V 8 bases short and J 4 bases short, with 21 bases between. The V gene's germline CDR1 is MGHRA and CDR2 YSYEKL. The CDR3 is 15 amino acids. This chain's CDR3 is CASPQTPKTPYEQYF. CDR3 in DNA: TGCGCCAGCCCCCAAACACCCAAAACACCTTACGAGCAGTACTTC.

The chain joins TRBV6-6 to TRBJ1-4, with D possibly TRBD1 on 6 matching bases. V lost 5 bases and J lost 2, with 15 bases in between. Germline loops: CDR1 MNHNY, CDR2 SVGAGI (reference sequence). The CDR3 extends over 16 amino acids. The CDR3 nucleotides are TGTGCCAGCAGTGGGCTAACAGGGAATACTAATGAAAAACTGTTTTTT. Translating gives CASSGLTGNTNEKLFF.

The chain links TRBV7-8 to TRBJ1-5; D is unclear. The V end was cut by 2 bases, the J end by 5 bases, with 7 bases between. The CDR3 contains 13 residues. Looked up from germline, CDR1 is SGHVS and CDR2 is FQNEAQ. CDR3 protein: CASSLLRDQPQHF. The CDR3 DNA sequence: TGTGCCAGCAGCTTACTGAGGGATCAGCCCCAGCATTTT. Complete variable domain (other parts from reference TRBV7-8 and TRBJ1-5): GAGVSQSPRYKVAKRGQDVALRCDPISGHVSLFWYQQALGQGPEFLTYFQNEAQLDKSGLPSDRFFAERPEGSVSTLKIQRTQQEDSAVYLCASSLLRDQPQHFGDGTRLSIL.

The V and J genes are TRBV6-6 and TRBJ1-4; TRBD1 might be the D (6 bases). The CDR3 spans 15 residues. Germline CDR1 MNHNY, CDR2 SVGAGI (reference sequence). Trimming stripped 0 bases from V and 8 bases from J, with 13 bases between. The CDR3 sequence is CASSYSGGGVEKLFF. The CDR3 nucleotides read TGTGCCAGCAGTTACTCGGGGGGGGGCGTCGAAAAACTGTTTTTT.

Only one count was recorded for this clone. V gene TRBV6-5 combines with J gene TRBJ2-3, with 14 bases aligning to TRBD2. Germline values: CDR1 MNHEY, CDR2 SVGAGI. Trimming cost V 2 bases and J 11 bases; bases outside gene matches: 9. CDR3 length: 16 amino acids. CDR3: CASSYGRLAGGGGQYF. The CDR3 DNA reads TGTGCCAGCAGTTACGGAAGACTAGCGGGAGGGGGGGGGCAGTATTTT.

This sequence joins TRBV5-1 and TRBJ2-3; weak D call: TRBD2 (6 bases). Germline values: CDR1 SGHRS, CDR2 YFSETQ. The germline V and J ends were trimmed by 0 bases and 8 bases, with 19 bases remaining between them. The CDR3 contains 16 residues. The CDR3 spells CASSLEGLVLPVTQYF. In DNA form, the CDR3 reads TGCGCCAGCAGCTTGGAGGGACTGGTCCTCCCTGTTACGCAGTATTTT.

The J gene is TRBJ2-7, the V gene TRBV28; possibly TRBD1 for D (6 bases). The CDR3 is made up of 15 amino acids. CDR1 MDHEN and CDR2 SYDVKM come from the germline V gene. Trimming pared 5 bases from V and 3 bases from J, leaving 17 bases between. The CDR3 region is CASSTARDTDYEQYF. CDR3 nucleotide sequence: TGTGCCAGCAGTACTGCTCGGGACACCGACTACGAGCAGTACTTC.

The V and J genes are TRBV28 and TRBJ1-2; TRBD1 might be the D (5 bases). This CDR3 has 14 amino acids. Between the trimmed V and J ends, which lost 6 bases and 4 bases, there was a span of 15 bases. CDR1 is MDHEN, CDR2 SYDVKM, per germline. The CDR3 loop is CASSLLGGSYGYTF. CDR3 sequence (DNA): TGTGCCAGCAGCCTGCTTGGGGGGTCCTATGGCTACACCTTC.

This sequence joins TRBV28 and TRBJ2-5; TRBD2 agrees at 12 bases. Germline CDR1 is MDHEN and CDR2 is SYDVKM. Germline trimming cut 5 bases from V and 5 bases from J; bases unmatched to any gene: 6. The CDR3 has 15 amino acids. The CDR3 bases are TGTGCCAGCAGTCTAGCGGGAGGGCCTCGGGAGACCCAGTACTTC. Amino acid sequence: CASSLAGGPRETQYF.

The chain is built from TRBV19 and TRBJ2-1; no definite D call. Germline values: CDR1 LNHDA, CDR2 SQIVND (reference sequence). This CDR3 is 13 amino acids long. The germline V and J ends were trimmed by 4 bases and 3 bases, with 7 bases remaining between them. The CDR3 DNA reads as TGTGCCAGTAGTAAGAACTTCTACAATGAGCAGTTCTTC. Translated, it gives CASSKNFYNEQFF.

The chain couples TRBV19 to TRBJ2-1, with D maybe TRBD2 (5 bases). V gave up 7 bases and J gave up 0 bases, with 10 bases separating them. Germline V CDR1 and CDR2: LNHDA, SQIVND (reference sequence). This CDR3 has 14 residues. The CDR3 loop reads CASTGETSYNEQFF. CDR3 sequence (DNA): TGTGCCAGTACCGGGGAAACCTCCTACAATGAGCAGTTCTTC.

This sequence joins TRBV10-2 and TRBJ2-2; 12 bases line up with TRBD2. Unmatched junction bases numbered 6, after V lost 10 bases and J lost 6 bases. The CDR3 spans 14 residues. Germline V lookup: CDR1 WSHSY, CDR2 SAAADI. The CDR3: CAISSGGAAGELFF. The DNA for the CDR3 is TGCGCCATCTCTAGCGGGGGGGCCGCCGGGGAGCTGTTTTTT.

The chain links TRBV25-1 to TRBJ2-3; 14 bases match TRBD2. The CDR3 contains 18 residues. The trim removed 1 base at V and 3 bases at J, leaving 6 bases unmatched. The germline CDR1 and CDR2 sequences are MGHDK and SYGVNS. In nucleotides, the CDR3 is TGTGCCAGCAGTGAATCCGGGACTAGCGGGGGCGGAACAGATACGCAGTATTTT. It encodes CASSESGTSGGGTDTQYF. The variable domain in full, completed from reference TRBV25-1 and TRBJ2-3, reads EADIYQTPRYLVIGTGKKITLECSQTMGHDKMYWYQQDPGMELHLIHYSYGVNSTEKGDLSSESTVSRIRTEHFPLTLESARPSHTSQYLCASSESGTSGGGTDTQYFGPGTRLTVL.

The chain links TRBV28 to TRBJ1-5; weak D call: TRBD1 (6 bases). CDR3 length: 15 residues. Germline CDR1 reads MDHEN; CDR2 reads SYDVKM. V gave up 6 bases and J gave up 2 bases, with 14 bases separating them. Here the CDR3 DNA reads TGTGCCAGCAGCCCTAGGGGGTTAGGCAATCAGCCCCAGCATTTT. Its protein product is CASSPRGLGNQPQHF.

The chain employs TRBV7-8 and TRBJ2-5; D gene uncertain. V lost 5 bases and J 1 base, leaving 14 bases between the germline ends. Germline CDR1 reads SGHVS; CDR2 reads FQNEAQ. The CDR3 extends over 15 amino acids. The CDR3 DNA is TGTGCCAGCAGCCGGCTAACAGAACTCCAAGAGACCCAGTACTTC. Amino acid sequence: CASSRLTELQETQYF.

V usage is TRBV19 and J usage is TRBJ2-7; D gene unclear. In germline, CDR1 is LNHDA, CDR2 SQIVND (reference sequence). CDR3 length: 13 amino acids. Trimming shortened V by 8 bases and J by 3 bases, and 14 bases separated the two germline ends. The CDR3 loop reads CASGSAVIYEQYF. As DNA, the CDR3 is TGTGCCAGTGGTTCGGCGGTGATCTACGAGCAGTACTTC.

The rearrangement links TRBV27 to TRBJ2-1; possible D gene TRBD1, 5 bases. This CDR3 spans 15 amino acids. The germline V gene has CDR1 MNHEY and CDR2 SMNVEV (reference sequence). The V end lost 3 bases, the J end lost 4 bases, and 13 bases lay between the germline ends. The CDR3 spells CASSFGQGFYNEQFF. The CDR3 bases are TGTGCCAGCAGTTTCGGGCAGGGCTTTTACAATGAGCAGTTCTTC.

This clone was observed a single time. V gene TRBV11-2 combines with J gene TRBJ1-2, with 8 bases matching TRBD1. The CDR3 consists of 13 residues. The junction had 2 bases not matched to a gene; V was cut back by 4 bases and J by 4 bases. Germline V gene sequence: CDR1 SGHAT, CDR2 FQNNGV. The CDR3 DNA sequence: TGTGCCAGCAGCTCGACAGGGGCCTATGGCTACACCTTC. Translated: CASSSTGAYGYTF.

The chain carries TRBV7-9 and TRBJ2-3; 7 bases align to TRBD2. The CDR3 length is 16 residues. CDR1 and CDR2 (germline): SEHNR, FQNEAQ (reference sequence). J was trimmed by 2 bases and V by 5 bases; bases with no gene match: 10. This CDR3 is CASSPRLARFTDTQYF. The CDR3 DNA is TGTGCCAGCAGCCCTCGACTAGCCCGGTTCACAGATACGCAGTATTTT.

The chain is built from TRBV6-5 and TRBJ2-7; no reliable D call. The length of the CDR3 is 13 residues. V lost 7 bases and J lost 8, with 18 bases in between. The germline gives CDR1 MNHEY, CDR2 SVGAGI. In DNA, the CDR3 is TGTGCCAGCACCTCCCTCAGGCTACTCAAGCAGTACTTC. As protein: CASTSLRLLKQYF.

The chain is built from TRBV2 and TRBJ2-5; tentatively, D is TRBD2 (7 bases). Trimming removed 4 bases at V and 7 bases at J, with 19 bases between. The CDR3 covers 15 residues. From germline, CDR1 is SNHLY and CDR2 FYNNEI. The CDR3 spells CASSGLGGGVVTQYF. CDR3 sequence (DNA): TGTGCCAGCAGTGGTTTAGGGGGGGGCGTAGTGACCCAGTACTTC. The variable domain in full, completed from reference TRBV2 and TRBJ2-5, reads EPEVTQTPSHQVTQMGQEVILRCVPISNHLYFYWYRQILGQKVEFLVSFYNNEISEKSEIFDDQFSVERPDGSNFTLKIRSTKLEDSAMYFCASSGLGGGVVTQYFGPGTRLLVL.